The 22 T cell receptor beta chains presented below share a single source sample, sequenced in a study of shared clonotypes between healthy human individuals. Clones were read by immunoSEQ multiplex PCR, and TCRdb kept only the in-frame ones, dropping some. The repertoire holds approximately 530,000 clones, with 95% to 96% as singletons. Sequenced sample: naive CD4+ T cells sorted from blood. Subset indicated: CD45RA+ positively selected. The receptor set was obtained from a woman aged 25 to 39 in good health.

V gene TRBV28 combines with J gene TRBJ2-7; TRBD2 agrees at 11 bases. The CDR3 is made up of 15 amino acids. CDR1 MDHEN and CDR2 SYDVKM come from the germline V gene. The ends lost 3 bases at V and 5 bases at J; junction bases unmatched: 6. The CDR3 bases are TGTGCCAGCAGTTTGCCGGCTAGCGGGAGGAACGAGCAGTACTTC. As protein: CASSLPASGRNEQYF.

The chain is built from TRBV5-1 and TRBJ2-5; TRBD1 is a possible D gene (6 bases). CDR1 SGHRS and CDR2 YFSETQ come from the germline V gene. CDR3 length equals 17 residues. V was pared by 1 base and J by 0 bases, with 16 bases between. CDR3 in DNA: TGCGCCAGCAGCTTGAACCCCGGGACACCGAACCAAGAGACCCAGTACTTC. Encoded protein: CASSLNPGTPNQETQYF.

The chain carries TRBV11-1 and TRBJ2-5; 7 bases match TRBD2. The germline CDR1 and CDR2 sequences are SGHAT and FQDESV (reference sequence). The V and J ends lost 4 bases and 4 bases, in that order; junction bases with no gene match: 6. The CDR3 covers 14 residues. CDR3 sequence reads: CASSSREARETQYF. CDR3 nucleotides: TGTGCCAGCAGCTCACGGGAGGCTCGAGAGACCCAGTACTTC.

The CDR3 reads CASKRGESYNEQFF. CDR3 DNA: TGTGCCAGCAAGCGGGGGGAGTCCTACAATGAGCAGTTCTTC. The chain is built from TRBV6-4 and TRBJ2-1; 9 bases line up with TRBD2. V dropped 7 bases and J dropped 1; count of bases not matched to a gene: 2. Germline CDR1 is MRHNA and CDR2 is SNTAGT. The CDR3 covers 14 residues.

The rearrangement uses TRBV7-9 and TRBJ2-7; 9 bases are a match to TRBD2. V was clipped by 6 bases and J by 6 bases; unmatched bases: 12. Germline CDR1 and CDR2: SEHNR and FQNEAQ (reference sequence). The CDR3 length is 15 residues. The CDR3 protein is CASSRGGAPSLEQYF. The DNA of the CDR3 is TGTGCCAGCAGTCGCGGGGGGGCGCCTTCCCTCGAGCAGTACTTC.

This clone was observed once. The chain carries TRBV27 and TRBJ1-1, with 8 nucleotides matching TRBD1. CDR3 length: 14 amino acids. V dropped 5 bases and J dropped 7; count of bases not matched to a gene: 9. Germline CDR1 reads MNHEY; CDR2 reads SMNVEV (reference sequence). CDR3 sequence (DNA): TGTGCCAGCAGTCAGAGGACAGGACAGGGTGAAGCTTTCTTT. Protein sequence: CASSQRTGQGEAFF.

The chain couples TRBV6-6 to TRBJ2-7, with 8 bases aligning to TRBD1. Germline V lookup: CDR1 MNHNY, CDR2 SVGAGI (reference sequence). Losses at the gene ends were 5 bases for V and 2 bases for J; bases not matched to a gene: 2. This CDR3 is 13 amino acids long. The CDR3 DNA follows: TGTGCCAGCAGTCAACAGGGGGCCTACGAGCAGTACTTC. Protein sequence: CASSQQGAYEQYF.

The chain recombines TRBV1 with TRBJ2-7; the D call in the table, TRBD1, was not verified against the DNA. TRBV1 is assigned pseudogene status. The CDR3 extends over 15 amino acids. The CDR3 DNA follows: TGCACCAGCAGCCATTTGGACAGAAGCTCCTACGAGCAGTACTTC. Its translation is CTSSHLDRSSYEQYF.

The genes are TRBV29-1 and TRBJ2-3; 11 nucleotides match TRBD2. The CDR3 spans 16 residues. J lost 7 bases, V lost 4 bases, and 13 bases had no gene match. Germline loops: CDR1 SQVTM, CDR2 ANQGSEA. CDR3 sequence (DNA): TGCAGCGTTGTCGCACCTACTAGCGGGGGAGTGTATACGCAGTATTTT. Protein sequence: CSVVAPTSGGVYTQYF.

V usage is TRBV28 and J usage is TRBJ2-1, with 10 bases identical to TRBD2. Trimming at V came to 1 base and at J to 10 bases, leaving 10 bases not matched to a gene. This CDR3 region has 16 residues. CDR1 MDHEN and CDR2 SYDVKM come from the germline V gene. CDR3 coding DNA: TGTGCCAGCAGTTTATCCAGCGGGAGGGCCGCGGACGAGCAGTTCTTC. Amino acids: CASSLSSGRAADEQFF.

CDR3 nucleotides: TGTGCCAGCACCCCACAGGCAACTAATGAAAAACTGTTTTTT. Its protein product is CASTPQATNEKLFF. V gene TRBV2 combines with J gene TRBJ1-4, with a tentative D call TRBD1 (5 bases). In germline, CDR1 is SNHLY, CDR2 FYNNEI. The CDR3 extends over 14 amino acids. V gave up 7 bases and J gave up 0 bases, with 9 bases separating them.

This clone was seen just once. This chain joins TRBV5-1 and TRBJ1-2; no definite D call. The CDR3 is 15 residues long. Looked up from germline, CDR1 is SGHRS and CDR2 is YFSETQ. The V end lost 4 bases, the J end lost 1 base, and 14 bases lay between the germline ends. The CDR3 sequence: CASSPDGLFNYGYTF. The DNA of the CDR3 is TGCGCCAGCAGCCCGGACGGCTTATTTAACTATGGCTACACCTTC. Full variable domain (rest looked up from reference TRBV5-1 and TRBJ1-2): KAGVTQTPRYLIKTRGQQVTLSCSPISGHRSVSWYQQTPGQGLQFLFEYFSETQRNKGNFPGRFSGRQFSNSRSEMNVSTLELGDSALYLCASSPDGLFNYGYTFGSGTRLTVV.

The chain carries TRBV18 and TRBJ1-1; TRBD1 matches at 8 bases. Unmatched junction bases numbered 5, after V lost 7 bases and J lost 7 bases. This CDR3 has 12 residues. In germline, CDR1 is KGHSH, CDR2 LQKENI. The DNA of the CDR3 is TGTGCCAGCTGGGACAGGTCCGGTGAAGCTTTCTTT. As protein: CASWDRSGEAFF. Full variable domain (outside the CDR3, taken from reference TRBV18 and TRBJ1-1): NAGVMQNPRHLVRRRGQEARLRCSPMKGHSHVYWYRQLPEEGLKFMVYLQKENIIDESGMPKERFSAEFPKEGPSILRIQQVVRGDSAAYFCASWDRSGEAFFGQGTRLTVV.

V gene TRBV21-1 combines with J gene TRBJ2-3. TRBV21-1 is a recognized pseudogene. This CDR3 is 16 amino acids long. The chain's CDR3 is CASSTPANIITDTQYF. The CDR3 bases are TGTGCCAGCAGCACCCCCGCGAACATTATCACAGATACGCAGTATTTT.

V is TRBV2 and J is TRBJ2-7; D is uncertain. Deletions cut 0 bases from V and 5 bases from J, with 14 bases between. CDR1 SNHLY and CDR2 FYNNEI come from the germline V gene. The CDR3 sequence is 15 residues long. The CDR3: CASSEAGFPGDEQYF. DNA for the CDR3: TGTGCCAGCAGTGAAGCGGGGTTTCCTGGAGACGAGCAGTACTTC.

This clone has only a few counts. The chain links TRBV30 to TRBJ1-5; D is unclear. This CDR3 spans 13 amino acids. V was trimmed by 2 bases and J by 6 bases, leaving 11 bases between them. Germline CDR1 and CDR2: GTSNPN and SVGIG (reference sequence). The CDR3: CAWSIGATQPQHF. CDR3 in DNA: TGTGCCTGGAGTATTGGTGCTACTCAGCCCCAGCATTTT.

The chain employs TRBV19 and TRBJ1-5, with 9 bases that match TRBD1. The germline V gene encodes CDR1 LNHDA and CDR2 SQIVND (reference sequence). CDR3 length equals 15 residues. J lost 6 bases, V lost 3 bases, and 6 bases had no gene match. This CDR3 reads CASSIAGQGLQPQHF. CDR3 DNA: TGTGCCAGTAGTATTGCGGGACAGGGCCTTCAGCCCCAGCATTTT.

This clone was found a few times. V and J are TRBV29-1 and TRBJ2-1; unclear D gene. The CDR3 is 14 amino acids. Per germline, CDR1 SQVTM and CDR2 ANQGSEA. CDR3 residues: CSYLRAYSYNEQFF. The CDR3 nucleotides are TGCAGTTACTTACGGGCTTACTCCTACAATGAGCAGTTCTTC.

This rearrangement joins TRBV11-2 to TRBJ1-2, with 7 bases fitting TRBD1. CDR3 length: 18 residues. Germline V lookup: CDR1 SGHAT, CDR2 FQNNGV. The V gene end was trimmed by 1 base and the J gene end by 5 bases; junction bases not matched to a gene: 16. For the CDR3, the DNA is TGTGCCAGCAGCTTAGCAAAAAGACAGGGACGCGCGCGATATGGCTACACCTTC. Translation gives CASSLAKRQGRARYGYTF.

The chain links TRBV7-8 to TRBJ2-4, with D perhaps TRBD2 (6 bases). Germline loops: CDR1 SGHVS, CDR2 FQNEAQ. The germline V and J ends were trimmed by 6 bases and 3 bases, with 18 bases remaining between them. There are 16 residues in the CDR3. CDR3: CASREGRGLGKNIQYF. In DNA form, the CDR3 reads TGTGCCAGCAGAGAAGGTCGGGGGTTGGGCAAAAACATTCAGTACTTC.

In this sample, this clone turned up once. The chain has TRBV28 and TRBJ1-2; D perhaps matches TRBD1 (5 bases). V was trimmed by 5 bases and J by 5 bases, leaving 18 bases between them. CDR1 and CDR2 (germline): MDHEN, SYDVKM. The CDR3 runs to 15 residues. CDR3 sequence (DNA): TGTGCCAGCAGTCTACATGGGACGGGTGGTTATGGCTACACCTTC. Protein product: CASSLHGTGGYGYTF.

V gene TRBV9 combines with J gene TRBJ2-1; D tentatively fits TRBD1 or TRBD2 (5 bases each). Per germline, CDR1 SGDLS and CDR2 YYNGEE. The CDR3 has 15 residues. V lost 0 bases and J 1 base, leaving 8 bases between the germline ends. The CDR3 is CASSVDGTSYNEQFF. CDR3 nucleotides: TGTGCCAGCAGCGTAGACGGGACGTCCTACAATGAGCAGTTCTTC.